This T cell receptor beta chain originates from a study of OX40 agonist ivuxolimab in advanced cancers. In the case of this clone: Antigen unknown.

The ends lost 7 bases at V and 2 bases at J; junction bases unmatched: 14. This CDR3 spans 16 amino acids. Looked up from germline, CDR1 is SNHLY and CDR2 is FYNNEI. Some clones are missing from TCRdb's copy, which holds only in-frame ones; the method was immunoSEQ multiplex PCR. The sample has about 19,000 clones; about two thirds are singletons. Regarding the study as a whole: On average, a greater number of expanded clones characterised CD8+ T cells relative to CD4+. CD4+ and CD8+ blood T cells expanded clonally by week 6 at 0.1 to 3.0 mg/kg. Among the least clonally expanded were partial responders at 0.1-3.0 mg/kg.

This sequence joins TRBV2 and TRBJ2-7, with TRBD2 identical over 7 bases. The source is an adult with an advanced solid tumor such as melanoma, head and neck, liver or kidney cancer. The material sequenced was CD4+ or CD8+ T cells sorted from blood, taken in a trial of the OX40 agonist ivuxolimab. This CDR3 reads CASTPGPLTSTYEQYF. DNA of the CDR3: TGTGCCAGCACCCCTGGGCCCTTGACTAGCACCTACGAGCAGTACTTC.